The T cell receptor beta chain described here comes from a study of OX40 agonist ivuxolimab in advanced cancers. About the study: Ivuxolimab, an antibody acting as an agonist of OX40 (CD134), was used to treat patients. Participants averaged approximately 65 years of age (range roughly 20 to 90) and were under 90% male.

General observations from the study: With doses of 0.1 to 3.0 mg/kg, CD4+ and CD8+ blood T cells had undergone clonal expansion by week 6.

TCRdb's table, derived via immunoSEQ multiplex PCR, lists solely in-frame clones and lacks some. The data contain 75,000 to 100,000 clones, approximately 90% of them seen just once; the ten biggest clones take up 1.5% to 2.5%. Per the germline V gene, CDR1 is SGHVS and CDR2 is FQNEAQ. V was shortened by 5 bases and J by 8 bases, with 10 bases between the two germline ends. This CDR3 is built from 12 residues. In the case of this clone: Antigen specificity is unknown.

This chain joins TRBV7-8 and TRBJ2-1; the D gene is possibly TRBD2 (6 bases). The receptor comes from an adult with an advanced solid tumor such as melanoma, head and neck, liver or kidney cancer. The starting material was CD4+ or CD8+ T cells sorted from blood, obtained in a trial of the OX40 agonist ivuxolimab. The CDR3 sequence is CASSLRRDEQFF. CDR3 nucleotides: TGTGCCAGCAGCCTTCGGAGGGATGAGCAGTTCTTC.